The 17 T cell receptor beta chains given below trace back to one sample, sequenced in a study of blood T cell repertoires in COVID-19. The repertoire was sequenced with immunoSEQ multiplex PCR; TCRdb's copy has only in-frame clones and lacks some. This table has approximately 140,000 clones, 84% appearing once. Input material: peripheral blood. The receptors come from a man between 65 and 80 years old with acute or convalescent COVID-19.

This clone was found a few times. J is TRBJ2-3 and V is TRBV12-5, with 8 bases matching TRBD1. V was pared by 9 bases and J by 1 base, with 6 bases of the junction left unmatched. The CDR3 extends over 14 amino acids. Per germline, CDR1 LGHNT and CDR2 FRNRAP. The CDR3 DNA sequence: TGTGCTAGCTCCGGACAGGGCGGCACAGATACGCAGTATTTT. It is translated as CASSGQGGTDTQYF.

The chain links TRBV12-3 or TRBV12-4 to TRBJ1-1, with no clear D. This CDR3 is 12 amino acids long. Trimming left V 3 bases short and J 6 bases short, with 8 bases between. In DNA form, the CDR3 reads TGTGCCAGCAGTTTGCCGACATCTGAAGCTTTCTTT. This translates into CASSLPTSEAFF.

V and J are TRBV6-5 and TRBJ2-7, with D possibly matching TRBD1 (6 bases). This CDR3 spans 13 amino acids. CDR1 MNHEY and CDR2 SVGAGI come from the germline V gene. V was trimmed by 6 bases and J by 7 bases, leaving 16 bases between them. The CDR3 region has the DNA TGTGCCAGCAGGAGACAGGAGCTGGGAGAGCAGTACTTC. Protein: CASRRQELGEQYF.

The chain carries TRBV5-6 and TRBJ2-3; possibly TRBD2 for D (6 bases). CDR1 and CDR2 (germline): SGHDT, YYEEEE. V was cut by 1 base and J by 2 bases, with 8 bases left in between. The CDR3 has 14 residues. The CDR3 coding sequence is TGTGCCAGCAGCTTGAGGGACTTCACAGATACGCAGTATTTT. It yields the protein CASSLRDFTDTQYF.

The chain uses TRBV5-1 and TRBJ2-1; 7 bases map to TRBD2. The CDR3 is 18 amino acids. The V gene's germline CDR1 is SGHRS and CDR2 YFSETQ. Unmatched junction bases numbered 12, after V lost 0 bases and J lost 3 bases. CDR3 protein: CASSLATFGAGVYNEQFF. CDR3 bases: TGCGCCAGCAGCTTGGCAACCTTTGGGGCGGGGGTCTACAATGAGCAGTTCTTC.

J is TRBJ2-1 and V is TRBV5-1; maybe TRBD2 (5 bases). Between the trimmed V and J ends, which lost 3 bases and 8 bases, there was a span of 15 bases. CDR3 length: 14 residues. The germline V gene has CDR1 SGHRS and CDR2 YFSETQ. The CDR3 here is CASSSGILDHEQFF. CDR3 nucleotide sequence: TGCGCCAGCAGCTCCGGGATCCTAGATCATGAGCAGTTCTTC.

The chain recombines TRBV30 with TRBJ1-2, with 9 nucleotides matching TRBD1. CDR3 length: 12 residues. V shed 3 bases and J 6 bases; nucleotides not matched to a gene: 2. Germline V gives CDR1 GTSNPN, CDR2 SVGIG (reference sequence). As DNA, the CDR3 is TGTGCCTGGAGGGGGACAGGGCATGGCTACACCTTC. This encodes CAWRGTGHGYTF. Complete variable domain (other parts from reference TRBV30 and TRBJ1-2): SQTIHQWPATLVQPVGSPLSLECTVEGTSNPNLYWYRQAAGRGLQLLFYSVGIGQISSEVPQNLSASRPQDRQFILSSKKLLLSDSGFYLCAWRGTGHGYTFGSGTRLTVV.

The chain combines TRBV21-1 with TRBJ2-3; the table's D call, TRBD2, was not checked against the DNA. TRBV21-1 is termed a pseudogene. CDR3 length: 21 residues. CDR3 sequence (DNA): TGTGCCAGCAGCAAAGGTAAATGCGGGACTAGCGGGAGGGAAAGCACAGATACGCAGTATTTT. Protein: CASSKGKCGTSGRESTDTQYF.

The chain combines TRBV5-1 with TRBJ2-7; TRBD2 might be the D (6 bases). Trimming took off 1 base at V and 0 bases at J, with 17 bases between the two ends. Per the germline V gene, CDR1 is SGHRS and CDR2 is YFSETQ. The CDR3 runs 17 residues. CDR3 bases: TGCGCCAGCAGCTTGAATCCTCCTAGCGTTTCCTCCTACGAGCAGTACTTC. It yields the protein CASSLNPPSVSSYEQYF.

This clone was recorded once. V gene TRBV7-9 combines with J gene TRBJ2-7; D gene uncertain. The V gene's germline CDR1 is SEHNR and CDR2 FQNEAQ (reference sequence). Trimming removed 5 bases at V and 7 bases at J, with 9 bases between. The CDR3 has 11 residues. This chain's CDR3 is CASSRLMEQYF. The CDR3, as DNA: TGTGCCAGCAGCCGACTGATGGAGCAGTACTTC.

This chain links TRBV7-2 with TRBJ2-2, with 11 bases lining up with TRBD2. This CDR3 spans 16 amino acids. Trimming cost V 5 bases and J 3 bases; bases outside gene matches: 5. Germline CDR1 SGHTA, CDR2 FQGNSA. Here the CDR3 DNA reads TGTGCCAGCAGCCCAACTAGCGGGGGCTACACCGGGGAGCTGTTTTTT. It specifies CASSPTSGGYTGELFF.

The V gene is TRBV6-4, the J gene TRBJ1-2; 7 bases map to TRBD1. Germline V gene data show CDR1 as MRHNA and CDR2 as SNTAGT. This CDR3 comprises 14 residues. The trim removed 2 bases at V and 8 bases at J, leaving 8 bases unmatched. CDR3 sequence reads: CASSDIDRASGYTF. Written as DNA, the CDR3 is TGTGCCAGCAGTGACATAGACAGGGCTTCGGGCTACACCTTC.

This clone was counted between two and nine times. The CDR3 region is CASGLVYGGTEAFF. The DNA for the CDR3 is TGTGCTAGTGGTTTGGTATACGGTGGCACTGAAGCTTTCTTT. This rearrangement joins TRBV12-5 to TRBJ1-1; D not certain. V lost 0 bases and J lost 4, with 9 bases in between. This CDR3 is 14 amino acids long. The germline V gene encodes CDR1 LGHNT and CDR2 FRNRAP.

This CDR3 is CASSPTAQLGETQYF. The CDR3 DNA is TGTGCCAGCAGCCCTACGGCCCAGCTAGGCGAGACCCAGTACTTC. The chain couples TRBV7-3 to TRBJ2-5; D is ambiguous. CDR3 length equals 15 residues. V lost 5 bases to trimming and J lost 5 bases, with 18 bases between them. CDR1 and CDR2 from the germline V gene are SGHTA and FQGTGA.

The chain recombines TRBV28 with TRBJ2-5; 8 nucleotides align to TRBD1. The J segment lost 4 bases and the V segment lost 3 bases, leaving 4 bases of the junction unmatched. Germline V gene sequence: CDR1 MDHEN, CDR2 SYDVKM. The CDR3 is 14 amino acids. Here the CDR3 reads CASSFAGGGETQYF. CDR3 coding DNA: TGTGCCAGCAGTTTTGCAGGGGGCGGAGAGACCCAGTACTTC. Looking up the rest from reference TRBV28 and TRBJ2-5 gives the full variable domain: DVKVTQSSRYLVKRTGEKVFLECVQDMDHENMFWYRQDPGLGLRLIYFSYDVKMKEKGDIPEGYSVSREKKERFSLILESASTNQTSMYLCASSFAGGGETQYFGPGTRLLVL.

This clone was observed a single time. The J gene is TRBJ2-7, the V gene TRBV2; 8 nucleotides line up with TRBD2. Germline CDR1 reads SNHLY; CDR2 reads FYNNEI. V shed 6 bases, J shed 1 base, and the junction held 14 bases outside the gene matches. CDR3 length equals 17 residues. The CDR3 protein is CASSTGLAGTISYEQYF. The CDR3 coding sequence is TGTGCCAGCAGCACCGGCTTAGCGGGGACGATTTCCTACGAGCAGTACTTC. Drawing the rest from reference TRBV2 and TRBJ2-7, the complete variable domain is EPEVTQTPSHQVTQMGQEVILRCVPISNHLYFYWYRQILGQKVEFLVSFYNNEISEKSEIFDDQFSVERPDGSNFTLKIRSTKLEDSAMYFCASSTGLAGTISYEQYFGPGTRLTVT.

The genes are TRBV2 and TRBJ1-6, with D tentatively TRBD1 (6 bases). Trimming took off 2 bases at V and 6 bases at J, with 11 bases between the two ends. The germline V gene has CDR1 SNHLY and CDR2 FYNNEI. The CDR3 sequence is 15 residues long. CDR3 region: CASSERGAGNSPLHF. In DNA form, the CDR3 reads TGTGCCAGCAGTGAACGGGGGGCAGGTAATTCACCCCTCCACTTT.